This T cell receptor (beta chain) is from a study of blood T cells in healthy people across ages. V shed 5 bases and J shed 3 bases, with 14 bases lying between them. Germline CDR1 and CDR2: MNHEY and SMNVEV (reference sequence). There are 14 residues in the CDR3. Then a second PCR, running about 6 to 12 cycles, was carried out with a sample-barcoded 5' primer and a J-beta primer mix. TCRdb reprocessed the 5' RACE reads with MiXCR, giving one entry per CDR3 protein. This table holds hundreds of thousands of distinct CDR3 sequences, nearly 25% found once. These data were also filed under a second study, of T cells of mothers and their children. From that paper: The study recruited three healthy Caucasian mothers and their six children as donors. A second PCR was performed with the M1S primer. This primer added sample barcodes and 2-4 random nucleotides.

This chain links TRBV27 with TRBJ2-7; D is possibly TRBD1 or TRBD2 (5 bases each). The sequencing sample was made of blood. This TCR derives from a boy between 10 and 17 years old in good health. The CDR3 sequence: CASSAAGTYYEQYF. The CDR3 bases are TGTGCCAGCAGTGCCGCCGGGACCTACTACGAGCAGTACTTC.